These 11 T cell receptor beta chains originate from one sample sequenced in a study of tumor-infiltrating lymphocytes in primary liver carcinoma. Co-extracting RNA and DNA was done with about 20-34 mg of unsorted bulk tissue as input. TCR beta cDNA was reverse-transcribed from roughly 520 ng of total RNA. The reaction used a constant-region primer and ProtoScript II reverse transcriptase. Researchers made the TCR beta libraries by running three nested multiplex PCR rounds with slightly modified ARM-PCR. The first two PCR rounds used TRBV1-TRBV30 forward primers with a C-beta reverse primer, about 10 cycles each. TCRdb ran MiXCR on the multiplex PCR reads and lists one entry per CDR3 protein. The table includes about 210,000 distinct CDR3 sequences, 85% detected once. The sequencing input was tumor tissue from primary liver carcinoma. The receptors were sampled from a man aged 40-50 years with primary liver carcinoma and hepatitis B virus infection.

This clonotype was picked up one time. One junction end does not reproduce the germline sequence, and a read error may be involved. The chain recombines TRBV4-2 with TRBJ2-2; 9 bases are shared with TRBD2. The CDR3 length is 16 residues. The germline gives CDR1 LGHNA, CDR2 YNFKEQ. CDR3 bases: TGTGCCAGCAGCCAGGACCCAGCGGGGGGTAAGGGGGAGCTGTATTTT. It specifies CASSQDPAGGKGELYF.

As to this clonotype: The junction departs from germline at one end; a sequencing error may be responsible. The chain uses TRBV5-5 and TRBJ2-2, with a weak D call TRBD2 (5 bases). Germline V CDR1 and CDR2: SGHKS, YYEKEE (reference sequence). This CDR3 comprises 15 residues. Written as DNA, the CDR3 is TGTGCCAGCAGTGGGATTAGCGTCTACACCGGGGAGCTGTTATTT. Translation: CASSGISVYTGELLF.

A remark on this clonotype: Likely a read error: the CDR3 ends without its conserved phenylalanine or tryptophan. No DNA is shown, since the ends of the CDR3 on it are uncertain; the CDR3 is the one TCRdb lists. The chain links TRBV11-1 to TRBJ2-1; the DNA was not used to check the table's D call, TRBD1. Ends included, the CDR3 has 16 residues. Germline V gene lookup returns CDR1 SGHAT and CDR2 FQDESV (reference sequence). The CDR3 here is CLSSLGQASSYNEQLL.

The chain joins TRBV5-1 to TRBJ1-1; D possibly corresponds to TRBD1 (5 bases). Trimming removed 2 bases at V and 4 bases at J, with 9 bases between. This CDR3 contains 13 residues. Germline values: CDR1 SGHRS, CDR2 YFSETQ. CDR3 sequence: CASSFRQSTEAFF. The CDR3 coding sequence is TGCGCCAGCAGCTTCAGACAGAGCACTGAAGCTTTCTTT.

A note on this clonotype: Likely a read error: the CDR3 ends without its conserved phenylalanine or tryptophan. CDR3 amino acids: CASSPGGGEQYL. DNA for the CDR3: TGTGCCAGCAGTCCAGGAGGGGGTGAGCAGTACTTA. The J gene is TRBJ2-7, the V gene TRBV12-3 or TRBV12-4; D possibly uses TRBD1 or TRBD2 (6 bases each). V was clipped by 5 bases and J by 7 bases, with 12 bases between them. The CDR3 sequence is 12 residues long.

This chain uses TRBV6-2 or TRBV6-3 with TRBJ1-2; D is undetermined. Trimming removed 2 bases from V and 10 bases from J, with 23 bases in between. Germline V lookup: CDR1 MNHEY, CDR2 SVGEGT. This CDR3 region has 16 residues. DNA for the CDR3: TGTGCCAGCAGTTACCCCGGAGTGGGCTCCGAAGGTGACTACACCTTC. Its protein product is CASSYPGVGSEGDYTF.

A word on this clonotype: One end of the junction does not line up with germline, which may come from a read error. The chain carries TRBV29-1 and TRBJ2-1; the D is unclear. The CDR3 totals 13 residues. Germline loops: CDR1 SQVTM, CDR2 ANQGSEA. CDR3 sequence: CSVVWAQCGEQFF. CDR3 nucleotides: TGCAGCGTTGTCTGGGCCCAGTGCGGTGAGCAATTCTTC.

V is TRBV11-1 and J is TRBJ2-1, with a weak D call TRBD2 (5 bases). Trimming removed 5 bases at V and 7 bases at J, with 24 bases between. The V gene's germline CDR1 is SGHAT and CDR2 FQDESV (reference sequence). The CDR3 is made up of 17 amino acids. CDR3 sequence: CASSTNGMRSLFNEQFF. CDR3 nucleotide sequence: TGTGCCAGCAGCACAAACGGGATGAGGAGCTTGTTTAATGAGCAGTTCTTC. Variable domain in full (rest from reference TRBV11-1 and TRBJ2-1): EAEVAQSPRYKITEKSQAVAFWCDPISGHATLYWYRQILGQGPELLVQFQDESVVDDSQLPKDRFSAERLKGVDSTLKIQPAELGDSAMYLCASSTNGMRSLFNEQFFGPGTRLTVL.

As to this clonotype: The CDR3 does not close with the conserved phenylalanine or tryptophan, likely indicating a read error. The CDR3 sequence: CSAMTSVTVTPYEQYI. Written as DNA, the CDR3 is TGCAGCGCCATGACATCTGTGACCGTCACTCCCTACGAGCAGTACATC. V is TRBV29-1 and J is TRBJ2-7, with D unresolved. V was clipped by 7 bases and J by 2 bases, with 24 bases between them. CDR3 length: 16 residues. Germline CDR1 reads SQVTM; CDR2 reads ANQGSEA.

Note on this clonotype: The germline gene is not matched at one end of the junction; a read error may be the cause. The chain couples TRBV29-1 to TRBJ2-2; 7 nucleotides agree with TRBD2. Germline V gives CDR1 SQVTM, CDR2 ANQGSEA. There are 12 residues in the CDR3. CDR3 DNA sequence: TGCAGCTTGCCTGAGGGGAGCGGGGAGCTGGTTTTT. Amino acid sequence: CSLPEGSGELVF.

This rearrangement joins TRBV29-1 to TRBJ2-3, with D uncertain. This CDR3 comprises 10 residues. CDR1 SQVTM and CDR2 ANQGSEA come from the germline V gene. V was shortened by 6 bases and J by 8 bases, with 9 bases between the two germline ends. CDR3 nucleotide sequence: TGCAGCGTGAAGGAAGTTACGCAGTATTTT. It yields the protein CSVKEVTQYF.